The T cell receptor beta chain under discussion was sequenced for a study of CD8+ T cells in alopecia areata. Study-wide background: The study gave treated patients oral tofacitinib at 5 to 10 mg twice daily.

cDNA serving as the sequencing template came from extracted, reverse transcribed RNA. Clones were sequenced by immunoSEQ multiplex PCR, and TCRdb holds only the in-frame ones, with some missing. Of approximately 140,000 clones in the sample, around 47% were seen once. Regarding this clone: Its antigen is unknown.

Study findings and constraints: Scalp sample data also include resident alphabeta T cells from normal skin.

Sorting from PBMCs produced CD4+ and CD8+ T cells. There are 11 residues in the CDR3. V lost 5 bases, J lost 4 bases, and 6 bases lay in between. Germline CDR1 SGHAT, CDR2 FQNNGV. The sample taken for sequencing was CD4+ T cells sorted from blood. This TCR came from a human donor with alopecia areata. The genes are TRBV11-2 and TRBJ2-7, with D unclear. The CDR3 nucleotides read TGTGCCAGCAGCGCCTATTACGAGCAGTACTTC. Protein sequence: CASSAYYEQYF.